The 21 T cell receptor beta chains presented below share a single source sample, sequenced in a study of T-cell reconstitution after alpha-beta-depleted transplantation in children. Preparation of the TCRbeta library used unique molecular identifiers. Using its own MiXCR run on the PCR reads, TCRdb lists one record per CDR3 protein. Here the sample spans some 200,000 distinct CDR3 sequences, 5% to 6.5% being singletons. Sequenced material: PBMCs, taken before TCRalphabeta/CD19-depleted stem cell transplant. The source is a girl less than two years old with combined immunodeficiency, due to receive a stem cell transplant.

The table lists this clonotype with many counts. This chain uses TRBV28 with TRBJ2-7; D possibly uses TRBD1 or TRBD2 (6 bases each). CDR3 length equals 15 residues. CDR1 and CDR2 (germline): MDHEN, SYDVKM. The ends were cut back, 1 base at V and 5 bases at J, with 15 bases in the middle. The CDR3 reads CASSLYGQGRHEQYF. For the CDR3, the DNA is TGTGCCAGCAGTTTATATGGGCAGGGGAGGCACGAGCAGTACTTC.

This clonotype showed up many times. This chain joins TRBV9 and TRBJ2-3; TRBD2 agrees at 9 bases. The germline gives CDR1 SGDLS, CDR2 YYNGEE. The CDR3 is 15 residues long. Losses at the gene ends were 0 bases for V and 6 bases for J; bases not matched to a gene: 5. The CDR3 nucleotides read TGTGCCAGCAGCGTAGCGCCTAGCGGGGTTGATACGCAGTATTTT. As protein: CASSVAPSGVDTQYF.

The table lists this clonotype with a few counts. V gene TRBV27 combines with J gene TRBJ2-7; D is perhaps TRBD1 (5 bases). With 4 bases removed from V and 5 bases from J, the gap between germline ends came to 21 bases. The germline V gene encodes CDR1 MNHEY and CDR2 SMNVEV (reference sequence). There are 16 residues in the CDR3. In nucleotides, the CDR3 is TGTGCCAGCAGTTCCCCCTCTTGGGGCGCAGTAAACGAGCAGTACTTC. Translation gives CASSSPSWGAVNEQYF.

In this sample, this clonotype turned up many times. The rearrangement links TRBV7-9 to TRBJ2-7; D is unclear. The germline V and J ends were trimmed by 3 bases and 4 bases, with 7 bases remaining between them. Germline lookup yields CDR1 SEHNR and CDR2 FQNEAQ (reference sequence). The CDR3 has 12 residues. DNA for the CDR3: TGTGCCAGCAGCTTTTCTAAGTACGAGCAGTACTTC. It is translated as CASSFSKYEQYF.

This clonotype was observed many times. The gene calls are TRBV20-1 and TRBJ2-5; 11 bases are shared with TRBD2. The CDR3 extends over 14 amino acids. Germline trimming cut 5 bases from V and 1 base from J; bases unmatched to any gene: 3. The germline V gene encodes CDR1 DFQATT and CDR2 SNEGSKA (reference sequence). CDR3 residues: CSARLAGSQETQYF. CDR3 nucleotide sequence: TGCAGTGCTCGACTAGCGGGAAGCCAAGAGACCCAGTACTTC.

The sample holds many counts of this clonotype. This rearrangement joins TRBV15 to TRBJ2-1; TRBD2 agrees at 12 bases. In germline, CDR1 is LNHNV, CDR2 YYDKDF (reference sequence). J gave up 9 bases and V 0 bases, and 6 bases lay outside the gene matches. The CDR3 is made up of 16 amino acids. The CDR3 region has the DNA TGTGCCACCAGCAGAGATCCGCTAGCGGGAGGGGGTGAGCAGTTCTTC. It codes for CATSRDPLAGGGEQFF.

This clonotype has at least ten counts. This chain uses TRBV12-3 or TRBV12-4 with TRBJ2-7; tentatively, D is TRBD2 (6 bases). Deletions cut 6 bases from V and 2 bases from J, with 14 bases between. The CDR3 is made up of 14 amino acids. The CDR3 reads CASSPGGEAYEQYF. The CDR3 coding sequence is TGTGCCAGCAGCCCCGGAGGGGAAGCCTACGAGCAGTACTTC.

This clonotype has a count of ten or more. The gene calls are TRBV5-1 and TRBJ2-5; no clear D. V gave up 6 bases and J gave up 1 base, with 13 bases separating them. The CDR3 contains 14 residues. Per germline, CDR1 SGHRS and CDR2 YFSETQ. CDR3 nucleotide sequence: TGCGCCAGCATGTACGGAGACTCCCAAGAGACCCAGTACTTC. Translating gives CASMYGDSQETQYF. Using reference TRBV5-1 and TRBJ2-5 for the parts outside the CDR3, the full variable domain is KAGVTQTPRYLIKTRGQQVTLSCSPISGHRSVSWYQQTPGQGLQFLFEYFSETQRNKGNFPGRFSGRQFSNSRSEMNVSTLELGDSALYLCASMYGDSQETQYFGPGTRLLVL.

Many counts were recorded for this clonotype. The chain recombines TRBV20-1 with TRBJ2-3, with TRBD2 identical over 8 bases. Losses at the gene ends were 3 bases for V and 3 bases for J; bases not matched to a gene: 2. The CDR3 runs 13 residues. CDR1 and CDR2 (germline): DFQATT, SNEGSKA (reference sequence). CDR3 DNA: TGCAGTGCTAGCGGGGGGGCGACAGATACGCAGTATTTT. Translating gives CSASGGATDTQYF.

This clonotype was observed many times. Written as DNA, the CDR3 is TGCGCCAGCAGCTTAAAAGCCATAAGAGGAGGGACTGAAGCTTTCTTT. Its translation: CASSLKAIRGGTEAFF. The rearrangement joins TRBV5-1 to TRBJ1-1, with D unresolved. Germline lookup yields CDR1 SGHRS and CDR2 YFSETQ. The CDR3 length is 16 residues. The ends were cut back, 2 bases at V and 5 bases at J, with 19 bases in the middle.

This clonotype has a count of ten or more. The chain is built from TRBV6-5 and TRBJ2-5, with D possibly TRBD2 on 6 matching bases. The CDR3 is 14 amino acids. The ends were cut back, 2 bases at V and 2 bases at J, with 9 bases in the middle. The germline gives CDR1 MNHEY, CDR2 SVGAGI. The CDR3 nucleotides read TGTGCCAGCAGTTACATGGGACTTCAAGAGACCCAGTACTTC. Its protein product is CASSYMGLQETQYF.

This clonotype was recorded at least ten times. The genes are TRBV18 and TRBJ2-2; D may be TRBD2 (6 bases). Trimming shortened V by 2 bases and J by 4 bases, and 14 bases separated the two germline ends. From germline, CDR1 is KGHSH and CDR2 LQKENI. CDR3 length equals 16 residues. The CDR3 loop is CASSPAGGRSTGELFF. The CDR3 DNA reads as TGTGCCAGCTCACCAGCCGGGGGAAGAAGCACCGGGGAGCTGTTTTTT.

This clonotype was recorded a few times. The chain carries TRBV7-3 and TRBJ2-5; 9 bases are shared with TRBD1. CDR1 and CDR2 (germline): SGHTA, FQGTGA. This CDR3 has 14 residues. J lost 3 bases, V lost 5 bases, and 4 bases had no gene match. CDR3 sequence (DNA): TGTGCCAGCAGCCTGACAGGGGGTGAAGAGACCCAGTACTTC. Translated, it gives CASSLTGGEETQYF.

This clonotype has at least ten counts. The chain combines TRBV4-1 with TRBJ2-1, with 12 bases aligning to TRBD2. The CDR3 length is 15 residues. V shed 2 bases and J 6 bases; nucleotides not matched to a gene: 2. Germline CDR1 MGHRA, CDR2 YSYEKL. CDR3 bases: TGCGCCAGCAGCCAACTAGCGGGGGGGCGCAATGAGCAGTTCTTC. Protein sequence: CASSQLAGGRNEQFF.

This clonotype has a handful of counts. The V call is TRBV4-1, the J call TRBJ2-7, with D possibly being TRBD1 (6 bases). The CDR3 has 13 amino acids. V was pared by 4 bases and J by 6 bases, with 13 bases between. Germline CDR1 and CDR2: MGHRA and YSYEKL. The CDR3 loop is CASSLLTGPEQYF. CDR3 DNA: TGCGCCAGCAGCCTGTTGACAGGCCCCGAGCAGTACTTC.

This clonotype was picked up many times. This chain joins TRBV5-5 and TRBJ2-1; 9 nucleotides match TRBD2. Germline trimming cut 0 bases from V and 8 bases from J; bases unmatched to any gene: 9. Germline CDR1 SGHKS, CDR2 YYEKEE (reference sequence). This CDR3 contains 16 residues. The CDR3 DNA reads as TGTGCCAGCAGCTTGGCCGGGACTAGCTTCAGGTATGAGCAGTTCTTC. The encoded protein is CASSLAGTSFRYEQFF.

This clonotype was seen at least ten times. This sequence joins TRBV6-4 and TRBJ2-1; 10 nucleotides match TRBD2. This CDR3 region has 21 residues. Germline V CDR1 and CDR2: MRHNA, SNTAGT. Trimming removed 6 bases from V and 0 bases from J; junction bases left unmatched: 20. CDR3 protein: CASRIRGLLASGGSSYNEQFF. In DNA form, the CDR3 reads TGTGCCAGCAGGATAAGGGGGCTTTTGGCTAGCGGGGGAAGCTCCTACAATGAGCAGTTCTTC.

This clonotype occurred many times. The chain employs TRBV15 and TRBJ2-7, with no clear D. Germline CDR1 and CDR2: LNHNV and YYDKDF (reference sequence). This CDR3 has 15 residues. The ends were cut back, 3 bases at V and 1 base at J, with 13 bases in the middle. The CDR3 protein is CATSRDLTVSYEQYF. The CDR3 DNA reads as TGTGCCACCAGCAGGGATCTGACGGTGTCCTACGAGCAGTACTTC.

The sample holds many counts of this clonotype. The chain recombines TRBV4-1 with TRBJ1-6; 8 nucleotides line up with TRBD1. With 1 base clipped from V and 4 bases from J, the junction kept 9 bases outside the gene matches. The CDR3 loop spans 18 amino acids. Germline CDR1 and CDR2: MGHRA and YSYEKL. The CDR3 loop reads CASSQGVPGQAYNSPLHF. DNA of the CDR3: TGCGCCAGCAGCCAAGGAGTCCCGGGACAGGCATATAATTCACCCCTCCACTTT.

This clonotype was observed at least ten times. This chain links TRBV28 with TRBJ2-5, with 7 nucleotides matching TRBD2. The CDR3 contains 18 residues. J lost 0 bases, V lost 3 bases, and 13 bases had no gene match. Germline V gives CDR1 MDHEN, CDR2 SYDVKM. CDR3 amino acids: CASSLFASGGSNQETQYF. The CDR3 coding sequence is TGTGCCAGCAGTTTGTTTGCTAGCGGCGGGTCAAACCAAGAGACCCAGTACTTC. The variable domain in full, with the rest retrieved from reference TRBV28 and TRBJ2-5, is DVKVTQSSRYLVKRTGEKVFLECVQDMDHENMFWYRQDPGLGLRLIYFSYDVKMKEKGDIPEGYSVSREKKERFSLILESASTNQTSMYLCASSLFASGGSNQETQYFGPGTRLLVL.

Ten or more counts support this clonotype. The CDR3 DNA follows: TGTGCCAGCAGCTTCGGGGACAGGGGCTACGAGCAGTACTTC. Translation gives CASSFGDRGYEQYF. The gene calls are TRBV7-9 and TRBJ2-7; 10 bases agree with TRBD1. The germline V gene encodes CDR1 SEHNR and CDR2 FQNEAQ (reference sequence). Trimming cost V 3 bases and J 3 bases; bases outside gene matches: 2. The CDR3 runs 14 residues.